This T cell receptor (beta chain) is drawn from a study of blood T cell repertoires in COVID-19. As for the study in general: Acute-phase and convalescent COVID-19 samples originated in the United States, Italy and Spain.

Profiling relied on immunoSEQ multiplex PCR, and the TCRdb table lists in-frame clones only, not all of them. The repertoire holds around 260,000 clones, with under 90% as singletons. Trimming stripped 7 bases from V and 3 bases from J, with 7 bases between. The V gene's germline CDR1 is SGHAT and CDR2 FQNNGV. The length of the CDR3 is 11 residues. The TCR comes from a woman in her forties who had recovered from COVID-19. Sequencing input: peripheral blood. V is TRBV11-2 and J is TRBJ2-7, with unresolved D. The CDR3 bases are TGTGCCAGCACCAGAAGCTACGAGCAGTACTTC. This codes for CASTRSYEQYF.